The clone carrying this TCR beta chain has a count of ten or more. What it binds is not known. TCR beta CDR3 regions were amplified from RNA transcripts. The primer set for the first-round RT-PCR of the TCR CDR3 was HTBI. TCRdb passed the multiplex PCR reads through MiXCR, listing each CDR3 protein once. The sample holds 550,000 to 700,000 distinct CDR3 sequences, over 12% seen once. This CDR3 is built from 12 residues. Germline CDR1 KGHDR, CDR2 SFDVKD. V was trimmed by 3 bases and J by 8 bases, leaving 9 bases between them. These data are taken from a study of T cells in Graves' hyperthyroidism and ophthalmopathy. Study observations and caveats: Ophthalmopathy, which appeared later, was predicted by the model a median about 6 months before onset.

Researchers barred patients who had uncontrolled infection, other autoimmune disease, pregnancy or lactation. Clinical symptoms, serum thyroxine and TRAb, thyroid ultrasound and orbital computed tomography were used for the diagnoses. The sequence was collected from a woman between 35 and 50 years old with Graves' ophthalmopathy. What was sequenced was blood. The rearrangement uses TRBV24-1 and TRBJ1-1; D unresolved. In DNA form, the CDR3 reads TGTGCCACCAGTGATGGGGTTGGGGAAGCTTTCTTT. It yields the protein CATSDGVGEAFF.